These T cell receptor beta chains were read from a single sample in a study of cytomegalovirus exposure and HLA in healthy donors. The table came from immunoSEQ multiplex PCR; TCRdb's copy has only in-frame clones and leaves some out. This sample carries roughly 170,000 clones, 75% to 85% of them seen once, and the ten largest clones take 1.4%. Specimen: PBMCs. All receptors derive from a woman aged 25 to 45 in good health and CMV-seropositive. Both conserved end residues are part of each CDR3. The D gene is left open where the match is weak. A clone size is listed for some rows: how often the clone was seen (once, few, many), or a class if it is expanded.

clone_size d_call j_call v_call cdr3_aa cdr3_nt
. . TRBJ2-7 TRBV19 CASSISVNSYEQYF TGTGCCAGTAGTATCAGCGTTAACTCCTACGAGCAGTACTTC
. . TRBJ1-2 TRBV2 CASSEVGGGYTF TGTGCCAGCAGTGAAGTAGGGGGAGGCTACACCTTC
. . TRBJ2-7 TRBV10-2 CASRQLDEQYF TGCGCCAGCAGGCAACTGGACGAGCAGTACTTC
. . TRBJ1-2 TRBV7-3 CASSPEGVAVYGYTF TGTGCCAGCAGCCCAGAAGGGGTCGCCGTCTATGGCTACACCTTC
few TRBD2 TRBJ2-5 TRBV28 CASSLRLAGAQETQYF TGTGCCAGCAGTTTAAGACTAGCGGGTGCCCAAGAGACCCAGTACTTC
. TRBD1 TRBJ1-1 TRBV6-1 CASRETGSTEAFF TGTGCCAGCAGGGAGACAGGGAGCACTGAAGCTTTCTTT
few . TRBJ2-2 TRBV5-1 CASSSEGGELFF TGCGCCAGCAGCTCGGAGGGCGGGGAGCTGTTTTTT
. TRBD1 TRBJ2-7 TRBV11-1 CASSRGQGAREQYF TGTGCCAGCAGCCGGGGACAGGGGGCAAGGGAGCAGTACTTC
. . TRBJ1-1 TRBV7-2 CASSLDRTQLGEAFF TGTGCCAGCAGCTTAGACCGGACGCAACTAGGGGAAGCTTTCTTT
. . TRBJ1-4 TRBV28 CASSLSLGRTEKLFF TGTGCCAGCAGTTTATCCTTGGGCCGAACTGAAAAACTGTTTTTT
. . TRBJ2-1 TRBV18 CASSLTPTYSYNEQFF TGTGCCAGCTCACTTACTCCCACCTATTCCTACAATGAGCAGTTCTTC
. TRBD1 TRBJ1-2 TRBV7-2 CASSFSGQGGGGYTF TGTGCCAGCAGCTTCTCGGGACAGGGCGGCGGTGGCTACACCTTC
once . TRBJ2-2 TRBV19 CASSSKRERTGELFF TGTGCCAGTAGTAGTAAGAGGGAAAGGACCGGGGAGCTGTTTTTT
. TRBD1 TRBJ1-5 TRBV2 CASRDRGFNQPQHF TGTGCCAGCAGGGACAGGGGGTTCAATCAGCCCCAGCATTTT
. . TRBJ1-4 TRBV30 CAWSAQLKGEKLFF TGTGCCTGGAGTGCACAGCTGAAGGGGGAAAAACTGTTTTTT
. . TRBJ1-1 TRBV7-9 CASSLLVMRENEAFF TGTGCCAGCAGCTTGTTGGTCATGAGGGAGAACGAAGCTTTCTTT
. TRBD1 TRBJ1-2 TRBV5-1 CASSLSGTGGDYGYTF TGCGCCAGCAGCCTATCCGGGACAGGGGGGGACTATGGCTACACCTTC
. TRBD1 TRBJ2-3 TRBV25-1 CASSWTGANVADTQYF TGTGCCAGCTCCTGGACAGGGGCGAACGTGGCAGATACGCAGTATTTT
. TRBD1 TRBJ2-5 TRBV29-1 CSVESQGAVETQYF TGCAGCGTTGAATCCCAGGGGGCTGTAGAGACCCAGTACTTC
. . TRBJ1-2 TRBV2 CASSGTIDYGYTF TGTGCCAGCAGTGGGACAATAGACTATGGCTACACCTTC
. TRBD1 TRBJ2-7 TRBV7-6 CASSSQQGFGDEQYF TGTGCCAGCAGCTCCCAACAGGGGTTCGGCGACGAGCAGTACTTC
once . TRBJ1-4 TRBV6-5 CASSGAGGRLFF TGTGCCAGCAGTGGGGCCGGGGGGCGACTGTTTTTT
. TRBD1 TRBJ2-1 TRBV19 CASSSRDRDYNEQFF TGTGCCAGTAGTTCCCGGGACAGGGACTACAATGAGCAGTTCTTC
. . TRBJ2-5 TRBV4-1 CASSQTGSSWEETQYF TGCGCCAGCAGCCAAACCGGGTCCTCCTGGGAGGAGACCCAGTACTTC
once . TRBJ2-1 TRBV18 CASSPLIANNEQFF TGTGCCAGCTCACCACTGATAGCGAACAATGAGCAGTTCTTC
. . TRBJ2-1 TRBV28 CASMGARNEQFF TGTGCCAGCATGGGGGCGCGCAATGAGCAGTTCTTC
. . TRBJ1-2 TRBV28 CASTLRGPGGYTF TGTGCCAGCACCCTGCGGGGGCCGGGGGGCTACACCTTC
. TRBD1 TRBJ1-2 TRBV2 CASSETGYYGYTF TGTGCCAGCAGTGAGACAGGGTATTATGGCTACACCTTC
. . TRBJ1-3 TRBV7-9 CASSPRGSGNTIYF TGTGCCAGCAGCCCCAGGGGCTCTGGAAACACCATATATTTT
. TRBD1 TRBJ2-5 TRBV27 CASSPTSGTGGETQYF TGTGCCAGCAGTCCAACTTCCGGGACAGGGGGAGAGACCCAGTACTTC
. TRBD2 TRBJ2-3 TRBV2 CASRVEELAGAWGTQYF TGTGCCAGCAGGGTCGAGGAACTAGCGGGAGCATGGGGCACGCAGTATTTT
. . TRBJ1-3 TRBV7-9 CASSLGPEGTIYF TGTGCCAGCAGCCTCGGACCCGAGGGCACCATATATTTT
. TRBD2 TRBJ2-1 TRBV11-3 CASSFGGGPPEQFF TGTGCCAGCAGCTTTGGGGGAGGGCCCCCTGAGCAGTTCTTC
. TRBD1 TRBJ2-2 TRBV7-9 CASSPTGSGELFF TGTGCCAGCAGCCCGACAGGGTCCGGGGAGCTGTTTTTT
few . TRBJ1-5 TRBV5-1 CASSLGGASNQPQHF TGCGCCAGCAGCTTGGGAGGAGCCAGCAATCAGCCCCAGCATTTT
. . TRBJ2-3 TRBV7-9 CASSPVGSDTDTQYF TGTGCCAGCAGCCCCGTCGGGTCGGATACAGATACGCAGTATTTT
. . TRBJ2-7 TRBV19 CASSITGSPSYEQYF TGTGCCAGTAGTATTACAGGATCCCCCTCCTACGAGCAGTACTTC
. TRBD1 TRBJ2-7 TRBV9 CASSVDRGRKQYF TGTGCCAGCAGCGTAGACAGGGGGCGGAAGCAGTACTTC